A selection of T cell receptor beta chains follows, all from one sample in a study of long-term antiretroviral therapy in people with HIV. TCRdb keeps only in-frame clones here, not all; method: immunoSEQ multiplex PCR. The table has 15,000 to 20,000 clones, approximately 84% seen once; the top ten hold nearly 8%. This specimen was unsorted PBMCs, taken 0.9 years after starting antiretroviral therapy. The receptors derive from a man aged 18 to 29 with HIV. Each CDR3 is given with its conserved first and last residue. D genes are given only for firm matches. Only some rows state a clone size, as once, few, many or a class for expanded clones.

j_call cdr3_length v_call d_call clone_size cdr3_nt cdr3_aa
TRBJ2-2 17 TRBV7-2 - - TGTGCCAGCAGCTTTGGAGTAGGAGGGGCCCTAATCGGGGAGCTGTTTTTT CASSFGVGGALIGELFF
TRBJ2-7 15 TRBV4-1 TRBD1 few TGCGCCAGCAGCCACCTGGACAGGTCGGTCAACGAGCAGTACTTC CASSHLDRSVNEQYF
TRBJ2-7 13 TRBV6-1 TRBD2 - TGTGCCAGCACGGGGGGGGGATCCTACGAGCAGTACTTC CASTGGGSYEQYF
TRBJ1-4 13 TRBV28 - - TGTGCCAGCAGTCCCGGGAGGAATGAAAAACTGTTTTTT CASSPGRNEKLFF
TRBJ1-2 15 TRBV9 TRBD1 once TGTGCCAGCAGCGTACTGACAGGGAAGTTGAATGGCTACACCTTC CASSVLTGKLNGYTF
TRBJ2-7 13 TRBV25-1 - - TGTGCCAGCAGTGCCGGCCTCCGGGGTGAGCAGTACTTC CASSAGLRGEQYF
TRBJ1-1 13 TRBV11-2 - - TGTGCCAGCAGCTTAGATCTGAGGGGGGAAGCTTTCTTT CASSLDLRGEAFF
TRBJ1-2 15 TRBV7-2 - - TGTGCCAGCAGGAAGTCGGAGAGGAGATTGGAAGGCTACACCTTC CASRKSERRLEGYTF
TRBJ1-5 13 TRBV18 - - TGTGCCAGCTCCCGGGCGGACGGGGGGCCCCAGCATTTT CASSRADGGPQHF
TRBJ2-7 13 TRBV9 - - TGTGCCAGCAGCGTGGGAGTGACCTACGAGCAGTACTTC CASSVGVTYEQYF
TRBJ2-1 15 TRBV5-1 - - TGCGCCAGCAGCTTGGGGGGACGGTCCTACAATGAGCAGTTCTTC CASSLGGRSYNEQFF
TRBJ1-6 14 TRBV5-1 - - TGCGCCAGCAGCTTGGAGGGATTTGGTTCACCCCTCCACTTT CASSLEGFGSPLHF
TRBJ1-2 12 TRBV10-3 - - TGTGCCATCAGCGCAACAGGGCCCGGCTACACCTTC CAISATGPGYTF
TRBJ2-5 13 TRBV25-1 - - TGTGCCAGCAGTCATGGAGGAGAAGAGACCCAGTACTTC CASSHGGEETQYF
TRBJ2-7 15 TRBV18 - - TGTGCCAGCTCACCTGAAGCGGGCTTTTCCTACGAGCAGTACTTC CASSPEAGFSYEQYF
TRBJ2-5 14 TRBV7-9 TRBD2 - TGTGCCAGCATGCTAGCGGGGGGGAAAGAGACCCAGTACTTC CASMLAGGKETQYF
TRBJ1-2 15 TRBV18 TRBD1 few TGTGCCAGCTCACCACAGACAGGGCCGAACTATGGCTACACCTTC CASSPQTGPNYGYTF
TRBJ1-2 14 TRBV21-1 - - TGTGCCAGCAGCAAACGGGGAACTAGCTATGGCTACACCTTC CASSKRGTSYGYTF
TRBJ1-1 13 TRBV28 - - TGTGCCACGTACCGGATGACGAGGACTGAAGCTTTCTTT CATYRMTRTEAFF
TRBJ2-5 17 TRBV5-1 - once TGCGCCAGCAGCTTGATTAGTCAGACGGGGTCCCAAGAGACCCAGTACTTC CASSLISQTGSQETQYF
TRBJ1-3 17 TRBV9 - - TGTGCCAGCAGCGTAGATTGGGCAGCCAACTCTGGAAACACCATATATTTT CASSVDWAANSGNTIYF
TRBJ1-1 15 TRBV7-9 - - TGTGCCAGCAGCTTAAGGAGGGGGAGGAACACTGAAGCTTTCTTT CASSLRRGRNTEAFF
TRBJ2-7 13 TRBV6-1 - - TGTGCCAGCAGTTTTGGGAGACTAGACGAGCAGTACTTC CASSFGRLDEQYF
TRBJ1-1 14 TRBV27 - - TGTGCCAGCAGTTTGGGGAGCTTTGTTACTGAAGCTTTCTTT CASSLGSFVTEAFF
TRBJ2-2 14 TRBV2 - - TGTGCCAGCTCCCTCGACAGATACACCGGGGAGCTGTTTTTT CASSLDRYTGELFF
TRBJ1-3 14 TRBV10-3 TRBD1 few TGTGCCATCAGTGAGGAGACAGGGGGAAACACCATATATTTT CAISEETGGNTIYF
TRBJ1-1 14 TRBV18 - - TGTGCCAGCTCACCCCTCGGACTCTCACTGGGAGCTTTCTTT CASSPLGLSLGAFF
TRBJ2-3 13 TRBV7-9 - - TGTGCCAGCAGCGGTGGGGGTACAGATACGCAGTATTTT CASSGGGTDTQYF
TRBJ2-3 12 TRBV18 - - TGTGCCAGCTCACCAAGCACAGATACGCAGTATTTT CASSPSTDTQYF
TRBJ2-3 15 TRBV10-3 TRBD2 - TGTGCCATCAGTGAGTCCAGCGGGGGGGCCGATACGCAGTATTTT CAISESSGGADTQYF
TRBJ1-3 16 TRBV30 TRBD1 - TGTGCCTGGAGACGGGACAGGGCGACCTCTGGAAACACCATATATTTT CAWRRDRATSGNTIYF
TRBJ1-2 14 TRBV9 - few TGTGCCAGCAGCGTAGATGGAGACAGCTATGGCTACACCTTC CASSVDGDSYGYTF
TRBJ1-4 15 TRBV5-5 - - TGTGCCAGCAGCTCCCCGGGACCCCGGGAGGAAAAACTGTTTTTT CASSSPGPREEKLFF
TRBJ1-6 15 TRBV19 - - TGTGCCAGTAGTATTATCAACCTTAAAGGATCACCCCTCCACTTT CASSIINLKGSPLHF
TRBJ2-5 15 TRBV13 - - TGTGCCAGCAGCTTCGAGGCAGAGTACCAAGAGACCCAGTACTTC CASSFEAEYQETQYF
TRBJ1-1 14 TRBV7-2 TRBD1 - TGTGCCAGCAGCCGGACAGGGCCCCTCACTGAAGCTTTCTTT CASSRTGPLTEAFF
TRBJ2-5 10 TRBV25-1 - - TGTGCCAGCAGTGGCGAGACCCAGTACTTC CASSGETQYF
TRBJ1-4 14 TRBV19 - - TGTGCCAGTAGTCCGGGCCATGTTAACGAAAAACTGTTTTTT CASSPGHVNEKLFF
TRBJ1-2 13 TRBV27 - - TGTGCCAGCAGTCGGACGGGGAACTATGGCTACACCTTC CASSRTGNYGYTF
TRBJ1-4 16 TRBV6-1 TRBD1 few TGTGCCAGCAGTGAACCGTTGGGACAGGGCGGCGAAAAACTGTTTTTT CASSEPLGQGGEKLFF
TRBJ2-2 13 TRBV6-6 - - TGTGCCAGCAAGGACAGCCTCACCGGGGAGCTGTTTTTT CASKDSLTGELFF
TRBJ2-3 14 TRBV4-1 TRBD1 once TGCGCCAGCAGAGACAGGGGGCTAAAAGATACGCAGTATTTT CASRDRGLKDTQYF
TRBJ1-2 14 TRBV6-6 TRBD1 - TGTGCCAGCAGTTACGGACAGGGGGTCTATGGCTACACCTTC CASSYGQGVYGYTF
TRBJ1-1 12 TRBV9 - - TGTGCCAGCTCTTCTCCGGACACTGAAGCTTTCTTT CASSSPDTEAFF
TRBJ2-1 16 TRBV28 - - TGTGCCAGCAGTTTATCTCGGATGGTTCTATACAATGAGCAGTTCTTC CASSLSRMVLYNEQFF
TRBJ1-5 13 TRBV2 - - TGTGCCAGCGGACGGGCGGGCAATCAGCCCCAGCATTTT CASGRAGNQPQHF
TRBJ1-2 15 TRBV28 - - TGTGCCAGCAGTTTACGCCGGGTCAACTGGCATGGCTACACCTTC CASSLRRVNWHGYTF
TRBJ1-6 17 TRBV30 - - TGTGCCTGGAGTGTACAGCCCTTTGGGGTGAATAATTCACCCCTCCACTTT CAWSVQPFGVNNSPLHF
TRBJ2-5 14 TRBV2 - - TGTGCCAGCAGGGGGCAAGGGGGCCAAGAGACCCAGTACTTC CASRGQGGQETQYF
TRBJ2-6 15 TRBV10-2 - - TGCGCCAGCAGTGACCCAGGGGCTGGGGCCAACGTCCTGACTTTC CASSDPGAGANVLTF
TRBJ1-6 14 TRBV6-5 - - TGTGCCAGCAGGCCCGACGGAAGTAATTCACCCCTCCACTTT CASRPDGSNSPLHF
TRBJ1-2 14 TRBV12-5 TRBD1 - TGTGCTAGTGGATGGGACAGCTCCAACTATGGCTACACCTTC CASGWDSSNYGYTF